This T cell receptor beta chain was sequenced for a study of T cell responses to AZD1222 COVID-19 vaccine. The table came from immunoSEQ multiplex PCR; TCRdb's copy has only in-frame clones and leaves some out. The sample has some 79,000 clones, approximately 85% seen once. The ends were cut back, 5 bases at V and 4 bases at J, with 17 bases in the middle. The CDR3 covers 15 residues. The germline gives CDR1 SGHTS, CDR2 YDEGEE. The rearrangement uses TRBV5-8 and TRBJ2-3; no clear D gene. This TCR was recovered from an adult who received the AZD1222 COVID-19 vaccine. The material sequenced was peripheral blood, taken 28 days after the second AZD1222 dose. CDR3 nucleotide sequence: TGTGCCAGCAGTCTGGGTACCATCTTCTCAGATACGCAGTATTTT. This gives the protein CASSLGTIFSDTQYF.